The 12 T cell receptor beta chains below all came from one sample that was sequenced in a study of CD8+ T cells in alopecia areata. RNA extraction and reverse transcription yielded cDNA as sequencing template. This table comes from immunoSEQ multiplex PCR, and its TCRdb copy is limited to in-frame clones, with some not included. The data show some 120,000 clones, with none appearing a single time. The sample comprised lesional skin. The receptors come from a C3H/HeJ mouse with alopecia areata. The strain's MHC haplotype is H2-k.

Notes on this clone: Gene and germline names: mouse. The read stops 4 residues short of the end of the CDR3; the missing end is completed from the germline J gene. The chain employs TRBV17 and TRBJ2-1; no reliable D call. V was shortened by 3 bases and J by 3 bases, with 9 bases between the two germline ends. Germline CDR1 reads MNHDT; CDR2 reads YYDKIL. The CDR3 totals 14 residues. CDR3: CASSSTAAYAEQFF. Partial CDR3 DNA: TGTGCTAGCAGTAGTACAGCAGCCTATGCT.

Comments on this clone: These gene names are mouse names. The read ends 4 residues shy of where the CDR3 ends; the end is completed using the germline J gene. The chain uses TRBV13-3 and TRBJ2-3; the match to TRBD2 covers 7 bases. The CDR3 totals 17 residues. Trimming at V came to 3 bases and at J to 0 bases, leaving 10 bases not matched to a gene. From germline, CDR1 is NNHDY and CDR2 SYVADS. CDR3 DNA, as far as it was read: TGTGCCAGCAGTGTCCCCGCGGGGGGGGAGAGTGCAGAA. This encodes CASSVPAGGESAE. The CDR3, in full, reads CASSVPAGGESAETLYF.

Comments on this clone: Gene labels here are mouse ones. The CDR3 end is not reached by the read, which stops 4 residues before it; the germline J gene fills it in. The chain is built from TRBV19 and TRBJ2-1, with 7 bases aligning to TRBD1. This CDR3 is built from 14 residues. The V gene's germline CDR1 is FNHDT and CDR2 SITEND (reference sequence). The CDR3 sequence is CASSPEQGRAEQFF. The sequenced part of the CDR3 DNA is TGTGCCAGCAGCCCCGAACAGGGGAGGGCT. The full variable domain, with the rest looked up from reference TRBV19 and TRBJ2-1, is GGIITQTPKFLIGQEGQKLTLKCQQNFNHDTMYWYRQDSGKGLRLIYYSITENDLQKGDLSEGYDASREKKSSFSLTVTSAQKNEMAVFLCASSPEQGRAEQFFGPGTRLTVL.

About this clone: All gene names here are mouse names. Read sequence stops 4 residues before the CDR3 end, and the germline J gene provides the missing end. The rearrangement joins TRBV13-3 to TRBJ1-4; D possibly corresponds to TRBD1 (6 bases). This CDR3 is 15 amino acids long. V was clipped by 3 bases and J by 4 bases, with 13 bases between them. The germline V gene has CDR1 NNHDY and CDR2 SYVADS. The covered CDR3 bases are TGTGCCAGCAGTGTCCCGGGACATAACAACGAA. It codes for CASSVPGHNNE. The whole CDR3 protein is CASSVPGHNNERLFF.

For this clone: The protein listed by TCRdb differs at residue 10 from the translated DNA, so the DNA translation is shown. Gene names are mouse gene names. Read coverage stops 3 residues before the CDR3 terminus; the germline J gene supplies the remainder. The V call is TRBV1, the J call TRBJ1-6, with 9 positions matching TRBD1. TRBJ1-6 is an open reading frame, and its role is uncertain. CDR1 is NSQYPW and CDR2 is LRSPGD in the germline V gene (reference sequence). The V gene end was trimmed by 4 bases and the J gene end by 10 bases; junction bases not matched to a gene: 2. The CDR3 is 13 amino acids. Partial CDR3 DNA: TGCACCTGCAGTGGAGACAGGGGGTCGCCC. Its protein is CTCSGDRGSP. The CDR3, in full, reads CTCSGDRGSPLYF.

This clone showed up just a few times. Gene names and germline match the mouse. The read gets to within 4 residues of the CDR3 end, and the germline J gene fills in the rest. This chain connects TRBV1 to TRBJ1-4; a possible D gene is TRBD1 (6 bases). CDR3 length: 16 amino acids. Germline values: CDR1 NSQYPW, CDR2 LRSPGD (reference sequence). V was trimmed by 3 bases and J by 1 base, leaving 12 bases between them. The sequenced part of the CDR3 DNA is TGCACCTGCAGTGCGACCCGGGACAATTCCAACGAA. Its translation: CTCSATRDNSNE. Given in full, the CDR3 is CTCSATRDNSNERLFF.

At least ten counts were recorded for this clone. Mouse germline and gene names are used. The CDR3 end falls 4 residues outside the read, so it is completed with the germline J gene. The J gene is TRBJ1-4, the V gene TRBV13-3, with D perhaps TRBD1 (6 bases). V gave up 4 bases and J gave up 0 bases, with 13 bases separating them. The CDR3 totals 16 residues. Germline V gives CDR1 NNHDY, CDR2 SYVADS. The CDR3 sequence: CASSSPGTISNERLFF. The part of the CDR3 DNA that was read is TGTGCCAGCAGTTCCCCCGGGACAATTTCCAACGAA.

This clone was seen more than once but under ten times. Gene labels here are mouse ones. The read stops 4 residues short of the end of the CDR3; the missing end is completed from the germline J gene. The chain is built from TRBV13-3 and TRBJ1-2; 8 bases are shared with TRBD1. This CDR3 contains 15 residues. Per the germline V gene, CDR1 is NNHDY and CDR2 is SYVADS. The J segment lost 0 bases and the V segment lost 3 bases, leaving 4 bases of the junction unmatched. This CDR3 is CASSGTGFSNSDYTF. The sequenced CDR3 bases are TGTGCCAGCAGTGGGACAGGGTTCTCAAACTCC.

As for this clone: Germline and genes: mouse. The chain's CDR3 is CASSQTDANSDYTF. The part of the CDR3 DNA that was read is TGTGCCAGCAGCCAGACAGACGCAAACTCC. The V gene is TRBV19, the J gene TRBJ1-2; perhaps TRBD1 as D (5 bases). The CDR3 end lies 4 residues beyond the end of the read and is filled in from the germline J gene. Per germline, CDR1 FNHDT and CDR2 SITEND (reference sequence). The CDR3 has 14 amino acids. Trimming removed 5 bases from V and 0 bases from J, with 11 bases in between.

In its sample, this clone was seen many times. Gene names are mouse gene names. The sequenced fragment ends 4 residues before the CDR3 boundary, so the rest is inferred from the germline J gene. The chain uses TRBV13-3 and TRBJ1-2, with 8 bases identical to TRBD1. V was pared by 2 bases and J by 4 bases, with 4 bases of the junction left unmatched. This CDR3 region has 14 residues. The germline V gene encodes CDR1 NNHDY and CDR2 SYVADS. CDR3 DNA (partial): TGTGCCAGCAGTGACTCAGGGGGCTTCTCC. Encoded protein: CASSDSGGFS. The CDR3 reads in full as CASSDSGGFSDYTF.

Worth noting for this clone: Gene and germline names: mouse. CDR3 loop: CASSHRQDYAEQFF. CDR3 bases read: TGTGCCAGCAGCCACCGACAGGACTATGCT. The rearrangement uses TRBV13-3 and TRBJ2-1; weak D call: TRBD1 (6 bases). The read ends 4 residues shy of where the CDR3 ends; the end is completed using the germline J gene. The CDR3 spans 14 residues. Germline V gene lookup returns CDR1 NNHDY and CDR2 SYVADS. V lost 5 bases and J lost 2, with 11 bases in between.

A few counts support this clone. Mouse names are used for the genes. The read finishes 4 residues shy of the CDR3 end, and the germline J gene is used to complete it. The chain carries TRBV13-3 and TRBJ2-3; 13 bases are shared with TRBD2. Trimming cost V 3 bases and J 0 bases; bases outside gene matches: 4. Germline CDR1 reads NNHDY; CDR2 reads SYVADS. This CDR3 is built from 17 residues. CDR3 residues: CASSAGLGGRSAETLYF. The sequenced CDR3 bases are TGTGCCAGCAGTGCTGGACTGGGGGGGCGCAGTGCAGAA.